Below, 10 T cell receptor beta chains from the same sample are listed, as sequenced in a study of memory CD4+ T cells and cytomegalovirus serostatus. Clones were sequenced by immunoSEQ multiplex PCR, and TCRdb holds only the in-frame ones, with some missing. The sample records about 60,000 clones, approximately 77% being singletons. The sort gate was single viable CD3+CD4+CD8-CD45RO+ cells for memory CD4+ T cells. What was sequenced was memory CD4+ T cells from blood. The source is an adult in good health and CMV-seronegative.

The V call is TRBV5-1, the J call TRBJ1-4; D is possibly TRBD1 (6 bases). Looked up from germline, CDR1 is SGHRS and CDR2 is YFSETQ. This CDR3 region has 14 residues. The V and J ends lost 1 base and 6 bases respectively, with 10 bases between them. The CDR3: CASSLTGPYEKLFF. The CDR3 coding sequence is TGCGCCAGCAGCTTGACAGGGCCTTATGAAAAACTGTTTTTT. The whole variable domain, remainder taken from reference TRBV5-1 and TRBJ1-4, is KAGVTQTPRYLIKTRGQQVTLSCSPISGHRSVSWYQQTPGQGLQFLFEYFSETQRNKGNFPGRFSGRQFSNSRSEMNVSTLELGDSALYLCASSLTGPYEKLFFGSGTQLSVL.

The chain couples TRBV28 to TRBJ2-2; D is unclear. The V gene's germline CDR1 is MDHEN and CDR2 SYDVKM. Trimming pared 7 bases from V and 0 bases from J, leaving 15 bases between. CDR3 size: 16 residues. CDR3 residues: CASTVPRAPNTGELFF. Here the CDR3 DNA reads TGTGCCAGCACCGTACCCCGGGCACCGAACACCGGGGAGCTGTTTTTT.

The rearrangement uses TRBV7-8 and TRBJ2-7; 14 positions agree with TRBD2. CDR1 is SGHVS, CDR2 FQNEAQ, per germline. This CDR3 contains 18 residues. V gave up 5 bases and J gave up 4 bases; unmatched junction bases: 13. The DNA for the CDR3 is TGTGCCAGCAGCCGGGGACAAGCGGGACTAGCGGGAGTGTACGAGCAGTACTTC. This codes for CASSRGQAGLAGVYEQYF.

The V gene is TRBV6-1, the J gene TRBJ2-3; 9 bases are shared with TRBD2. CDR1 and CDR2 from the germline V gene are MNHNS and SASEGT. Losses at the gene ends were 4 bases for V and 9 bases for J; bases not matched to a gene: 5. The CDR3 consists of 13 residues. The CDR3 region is CASSGQREDTQYF. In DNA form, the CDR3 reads TGTGCCAGCAGTGGTCAGCGGGAGGACACGCAGTATTTT.

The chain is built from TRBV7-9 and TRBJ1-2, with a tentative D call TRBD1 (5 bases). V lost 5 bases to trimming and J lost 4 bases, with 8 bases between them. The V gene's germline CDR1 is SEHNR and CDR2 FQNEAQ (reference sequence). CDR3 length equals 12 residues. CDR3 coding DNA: TGTGCCAGCAGCCTTCAGGGCTATGGCTACACCTTC. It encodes CASSLQGYGYTF.

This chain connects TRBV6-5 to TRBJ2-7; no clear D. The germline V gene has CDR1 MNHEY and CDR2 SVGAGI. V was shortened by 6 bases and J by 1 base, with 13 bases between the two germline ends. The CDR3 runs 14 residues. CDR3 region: CASSPRYSSYEQYF. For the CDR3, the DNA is TGTGCCAGCAGCCCAAGATATTCGTCCTACGAGCAGTACTTC.

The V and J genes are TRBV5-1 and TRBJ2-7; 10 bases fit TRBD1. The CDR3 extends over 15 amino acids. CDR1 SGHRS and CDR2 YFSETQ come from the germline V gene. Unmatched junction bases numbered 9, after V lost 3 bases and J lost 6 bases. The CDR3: CASSSRDRGRGEQYF. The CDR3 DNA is TGCGCCAGCAGCTCCCGGGACAGGGGCCGGGGCGAGCAGTACTTC.

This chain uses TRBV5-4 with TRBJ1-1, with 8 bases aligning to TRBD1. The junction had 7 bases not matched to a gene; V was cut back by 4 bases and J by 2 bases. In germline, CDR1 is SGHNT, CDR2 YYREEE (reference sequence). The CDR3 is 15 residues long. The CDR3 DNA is TGTGCCAGCAGCAACCCCGGGACAGGCAACACTGAAGCTTTCTTT. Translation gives CASSNPGTGNTEAFF.

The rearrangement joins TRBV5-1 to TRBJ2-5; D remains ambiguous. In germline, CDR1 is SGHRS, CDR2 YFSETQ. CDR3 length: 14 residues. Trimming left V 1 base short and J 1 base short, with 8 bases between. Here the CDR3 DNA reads TGCGCCAGCAGCTTGCAAGGGCGCCAAGAGACCCAGTACTTC. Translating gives CASSLQGRQETQYF.

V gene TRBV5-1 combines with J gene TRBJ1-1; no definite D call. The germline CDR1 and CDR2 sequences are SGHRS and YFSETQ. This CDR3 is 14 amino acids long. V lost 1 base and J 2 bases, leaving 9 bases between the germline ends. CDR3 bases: TGCGCCAGCAGCTTGTTGCCGGCCAACACTGAAGCTTTCTTT. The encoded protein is CASSLLPANTEAFF.